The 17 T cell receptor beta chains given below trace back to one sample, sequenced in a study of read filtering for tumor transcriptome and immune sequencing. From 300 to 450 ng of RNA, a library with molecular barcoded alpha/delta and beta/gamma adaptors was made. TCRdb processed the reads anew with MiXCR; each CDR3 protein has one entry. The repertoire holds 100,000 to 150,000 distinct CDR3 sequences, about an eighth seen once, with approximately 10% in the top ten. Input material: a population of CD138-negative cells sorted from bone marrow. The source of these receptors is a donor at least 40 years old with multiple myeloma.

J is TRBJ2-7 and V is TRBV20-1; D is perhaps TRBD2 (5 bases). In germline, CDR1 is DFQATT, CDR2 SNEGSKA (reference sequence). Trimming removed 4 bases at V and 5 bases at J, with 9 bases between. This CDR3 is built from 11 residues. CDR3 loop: CSANRLNEQYF. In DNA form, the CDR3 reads TGCAGTGCTAACCGACTAAACGAGCAGTACTTC.

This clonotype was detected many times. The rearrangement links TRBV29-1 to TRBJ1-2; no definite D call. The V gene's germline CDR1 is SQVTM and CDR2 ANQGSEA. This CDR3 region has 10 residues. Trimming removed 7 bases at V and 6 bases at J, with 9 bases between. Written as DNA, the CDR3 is TGCAGCGCCAACAGCGATGGCTACACCTTC. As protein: CSANSDGYTF.

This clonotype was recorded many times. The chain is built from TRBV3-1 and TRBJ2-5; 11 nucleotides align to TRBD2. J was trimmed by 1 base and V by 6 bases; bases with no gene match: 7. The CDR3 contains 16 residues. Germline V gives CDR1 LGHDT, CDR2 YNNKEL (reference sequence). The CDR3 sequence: CASSQSSGGTQETQYF. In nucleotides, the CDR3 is TGTGCCAGCAGTCAATCTAGCGGGGGGACCCAAGAGACCCAGTACTTC.

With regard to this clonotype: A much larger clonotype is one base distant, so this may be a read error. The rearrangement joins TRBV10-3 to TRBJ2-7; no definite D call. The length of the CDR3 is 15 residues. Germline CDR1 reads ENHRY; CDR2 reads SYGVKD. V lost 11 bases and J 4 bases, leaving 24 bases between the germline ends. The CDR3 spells CAFKSGLVGFYEQYF. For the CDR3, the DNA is TGTGCCTTCAAGAGTGGTCTAGTGGGATTTTACGAGCAGTACTTC.

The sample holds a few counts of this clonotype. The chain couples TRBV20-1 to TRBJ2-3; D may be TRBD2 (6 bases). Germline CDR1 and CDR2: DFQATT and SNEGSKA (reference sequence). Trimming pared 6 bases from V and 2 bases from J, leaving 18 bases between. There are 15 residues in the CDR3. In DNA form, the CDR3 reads TGCAGTGCAGCCGGGACTGGGCCAGACACAGATACGCAGTATTTT. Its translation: CSAAGTGPDTDTQYF.

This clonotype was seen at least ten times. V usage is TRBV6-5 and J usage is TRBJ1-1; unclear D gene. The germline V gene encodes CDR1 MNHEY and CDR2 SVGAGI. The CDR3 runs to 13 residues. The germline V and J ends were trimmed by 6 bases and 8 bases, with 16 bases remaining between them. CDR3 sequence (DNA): TGTGCCAGCAGCCTCACCATGTGGCTAGAAGCTTTCTTT. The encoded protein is CASSLTMWLEAFF.

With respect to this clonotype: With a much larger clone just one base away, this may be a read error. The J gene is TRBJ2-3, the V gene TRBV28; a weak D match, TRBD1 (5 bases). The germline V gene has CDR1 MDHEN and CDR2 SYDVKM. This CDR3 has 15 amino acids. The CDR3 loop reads CASSPPGQATDAQYF. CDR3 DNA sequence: TGTGCCAGCAGTCCCCCAGGACAAGCCACAGATGCGCAGTATTTT.

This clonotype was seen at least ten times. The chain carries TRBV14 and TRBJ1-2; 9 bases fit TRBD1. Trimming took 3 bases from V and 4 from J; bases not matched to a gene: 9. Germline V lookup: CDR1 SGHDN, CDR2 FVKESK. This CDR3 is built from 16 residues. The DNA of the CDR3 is TGTGCCAGCAGCCATGGGACAGGGAAGATCGGCTATGGCTACACCTTC. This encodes CASSHGTGKIGYGYTF.

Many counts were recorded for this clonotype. This chain's CDR3 is CASSLVAREYNEQFF. The CDR3 bases are TGCGCCAGCAGCTTAGTGGCTAGGGAGTACAATGAGCAGTTCTTC. V gene TRBV5-1 combines with J gene TRBJ2-1, with a weak D call TRBD2 (5 bases). Germline V CDR1 and CDR2: SGHRS, YFSETQ. Trimming pared 2 bases from V and 4 bases from J, leaving 13 bases between. This CDR3 contains 15 residues.

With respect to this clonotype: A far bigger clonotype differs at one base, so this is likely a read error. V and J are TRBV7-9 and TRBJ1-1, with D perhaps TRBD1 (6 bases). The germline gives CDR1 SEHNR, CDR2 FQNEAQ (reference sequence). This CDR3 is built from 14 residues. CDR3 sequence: CASGLARGAVKAFF. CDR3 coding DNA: TGTGCCAGCGGCTTAGCGCGGGGGGCAGTCAAAGCTTTCTTT.

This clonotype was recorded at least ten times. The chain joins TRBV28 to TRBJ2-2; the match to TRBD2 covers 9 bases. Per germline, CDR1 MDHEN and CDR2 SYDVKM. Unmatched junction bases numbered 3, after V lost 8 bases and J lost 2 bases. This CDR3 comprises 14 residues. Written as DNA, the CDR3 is TGTGCCAGCCTTAGCGGGAGAAACACCGGGGAGCTGTTTTTT. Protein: CASLSGRNTGELFF.

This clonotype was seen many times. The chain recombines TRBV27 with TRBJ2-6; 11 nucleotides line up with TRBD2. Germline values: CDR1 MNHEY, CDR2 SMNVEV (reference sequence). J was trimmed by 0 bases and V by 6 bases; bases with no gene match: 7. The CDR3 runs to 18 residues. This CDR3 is CASRKGTSGNSGANVLTF. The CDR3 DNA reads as TGTGCCAGCAGAAAGGGGACTAGCGGTAACTCTGGGGCCAACGTCCTGACTTTC.

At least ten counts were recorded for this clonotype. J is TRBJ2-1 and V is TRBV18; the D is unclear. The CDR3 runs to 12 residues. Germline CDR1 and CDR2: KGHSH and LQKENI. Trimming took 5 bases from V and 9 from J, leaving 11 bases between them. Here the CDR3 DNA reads TGTGCCAGCTCAGACCCTGGTATTGAGCAGTTCTTC. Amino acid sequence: CASSDPGIEQFF.

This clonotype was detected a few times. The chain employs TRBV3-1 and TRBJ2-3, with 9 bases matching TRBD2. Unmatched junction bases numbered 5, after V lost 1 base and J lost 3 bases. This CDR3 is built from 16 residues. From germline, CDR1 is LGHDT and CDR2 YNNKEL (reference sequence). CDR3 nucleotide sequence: TGTGCCAGCAGCCAAGCAAGCGGGGGGTCGACAGATACGCAGTATTTT. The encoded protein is CASSQASGGSTDTQYF.

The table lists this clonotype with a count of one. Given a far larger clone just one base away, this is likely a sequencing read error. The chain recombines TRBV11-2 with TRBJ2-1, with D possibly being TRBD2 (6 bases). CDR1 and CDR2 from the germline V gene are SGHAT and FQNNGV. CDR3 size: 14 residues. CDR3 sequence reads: CAGSPEGFNNEQFF. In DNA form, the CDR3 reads TGTGCCGGCAGCCCGGAGGGGTTTAACAATGAGCAGTTCTTC.

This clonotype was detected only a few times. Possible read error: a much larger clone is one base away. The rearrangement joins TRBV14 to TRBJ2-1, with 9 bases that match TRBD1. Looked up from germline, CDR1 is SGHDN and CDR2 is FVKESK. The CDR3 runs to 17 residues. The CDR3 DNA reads TGTGCCAGCAGCCAAGTTATACAGGGGGCCTCCCACAATGAGCAGTTCTTC. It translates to CASSQVIQGASHNEQFF.

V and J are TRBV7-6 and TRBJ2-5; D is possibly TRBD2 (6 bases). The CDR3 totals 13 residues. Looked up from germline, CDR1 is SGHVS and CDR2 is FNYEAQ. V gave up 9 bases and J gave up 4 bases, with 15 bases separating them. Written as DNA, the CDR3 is TGTGCCAGTCAGCGCGGGGACGGAGAGACCCAGTACTTC. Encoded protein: CASQRGDGETQYF.